These 20 T cell receptor beta chains were all obtained from the same sample, sequenced in a study of glioma-infiltrating T cells after dendritic cell vaccination. Time point denoted: after dendritic cell vaccination, including at tumor progression/relapse. Sequencing was performed with immunoSEQ multiplex PCR; in TCRdb, only in-frame clones are kept and a portion is missing. The table lists 55,000 to 75,000 clones, approximately 83% of them singletons. The sample in question was blood, obtained after dendritic cell vaccination. Every receptor here comes from a human donor with glioblastoma.

The chain combines TRBV10-3 with TRBJ1-1, with TRBD1 matching over 9 bases. CDR1 ENHRY and CDR2 SYGVKD come from the germline V gene. CDR3 size: 13 residues. V lost 10 bases to trimming and J lost 2 bases; unmatched junction nucleotides: 5. The CDR3 sequence: CATRDRANTEAFF. The CDR3 nucleotides read TGTGCCACCCGGGACAGGGCAAACACTGAAGCTTTCTTT.

The gene calls are TRBV7-9 and TRBJ1-1, with D tentatively TRBD1 (6 bases). In germline, CDR1 is SEHNR, CDR2 FQNEAQ (reference sequence). Trimming stripped 6 bases from V and 5 bases from J, with 16 bases between. CDR3 length: 14 amino acids. In nucleotides, the CDR3 is TGTGCCAGCAGTCGCTATTACAGGGATACTGAAGCTTTCTTT. This codes for CASSRYYRDTEAFF.

The chain employs TRBV11-1 and TRBJ1-1, with D perhaps TRBD1 (5 bases). The germline V gene encodes CDR1 SGHAT and CDR2 FQDESV (reference sequence). V dropped 4 bases and J dropped 4 bases, with 13 bases sitting between them. The CDR3 totals 14 residues. The CDR3 sequence: CASSSRQSTTEAFF. The CDR3 DNA follows: TGTGCCAGCAGCTCCCGACAGTCTACCACTGAAGCTTTCTTT.

This chain links TRBV12-5 with TRBJ1-2, with 8 bases that match TRBD1. The CDR3 runs 14 residues. Trimming took 1 base from V and 8 from J; bases not matched to a gene: 6. CDR1 LGHNT and CDR2 FRNRAP come from the germline V gene. CDR3 residues: CASGLAGQGNGYTF. The DNA for the CDR3 is TGTGCTAGTGGTTTGGCCGGACAGGGCAACGGCTACACCTTC.

This chain connects TRBV19 to TRBJ1-2, with 8 bases aligning to TRBD1. Trimming removed 6 bases from V and 4 bases from J; junction bases left unmatched: 4. The length of the CDR3 is 13 residues. Germline V lookup: CDR1 LNHDA, CDR2 SQIVND (reference sequence). The CDR3 DNA sequence: TGTGCCAGTAGGTGGACAGGGAGCTATGGCTACACCTTC. Its protein is CASRWTGSYGYTF.

The chain is built from TRBV25-1 and TRBJ1-1; no reliable D call. The CDR3 is 13 amino acids. Trimming left V 4 bases short and J 7 bases short, with 13 bases between. Germline CDR1 reads MGHDK; CDR2 reads SYGVNS. The CDR3 bases are TGTGCCAGCAGTGTTTCCGCCACTGGTGAAGCTTTCTTT. This codes for CASSVSATGEAFF.

The rearrangement joins TRBV11-3 to TRBJ2-5; D unclear. Trimming took off 1 base at V and 2 bases at J, with 5 bases between the two ends. Per germline, CDR1 SGHNT and CDR2 YENEEA. CDR3 size: 13 residues. The CDR3 here is CASSLGLQETQYF. The CDR3 DNA reads TGTGCCAGCAGCTTAGGACTGCAAGAGACCCAGTACTTC.

The V call is TRBV29-1, the J call TRBJ1-1; D remains unclear. V was clipped by 4 bases and J by 1 base, with 10 bases between them. Per germline, CDR1 SQVTM and CDR2 ANQGSEA. The CDR3 consists of 13 residues. The CDR3 region has the DNA TGCAGCGTTGGTCGCCAGAAGAACACTGAAGCTTTCTTT. This sequence encodes CSVGRQKNTEAFF.

The chain recombines TRBV30 with TRBJ2-4; 9 bases map to TRBD2. The ends lost 3 bases at V and 6 bases at J; junction bases unmatched: 9. The CDR3 is made up of 15 amino acids. Germline CDR1 and CDR2: GTSNPN and SVGIG (reference sequence). The CDR3, as DNA: TGTGCCTGGAGACGACGGGCGGGGGGGGGAAACATTCAGTACTTC. The encoded protein is CAWRRRAGGGNIQYF.

V usage is TRBV7-3 and J usage is TRBJ2-3; D perhaps matches TRBD2 (7 bases). Germline V gene sequence: CDR1 SGHTA, CDR2 FQGTGA. The CDR3 contains 15 residues. Trimming stripped 5 bases from V and 0 bases from J, with 12 bases between. In DNA, the CDR3 is TGTGCCAGCAGCACGGGGGGCACTAGCACAGATACGCAGTATTTT. It translates to CASSTGGTSTDTQYF.

As concerns this clone: Within the sample, other DNA sequences also encode this same CDR3. The chain combines TRBV7-2 with TRBJ2-1; 11 nucleotides line up with TRBD2. This CDR3 contains 15 residues. The V gene end was trimmed by 4 bases and the J gene end by 3 bases; junction bases not matched to a gene: 2. Germline V gene data show CDR1 as SGHTA and CDR2 as FQGNSA. The CDR3, as DNA: TGTGCCAGCAGCTCACTAGCGGGGGTCTACAATGAGCAGTTCTTC. Translation gives CASSSLAGVYNEQFF. Supplemented by reference TRBV7-2 and TRBJ2-1, the full variable domain reads GAGVSQSPSNKVTEKGKDVELRCDPISGHTALYWYRQSLGQGLEFLIYFQGNSAPDKSGLPSDRFSAERTGGSVSTLTIQRTQQEDSAVYLCASSSLAGVYNEQFFGPGTRLTVL.

The chain has TRBV10-3 and TRBJ2-7; the D gene is possibly TRBD1 (6 bases). CDR3 size: 13 residues. Germline V CDR1 and CDR2: ENHRY, SYGVKD. The V gene lost 8 bases and the J gene lost 0 bases, with 11 bases spanning the gap. As DNA, the CDR3 is TGTGCCATCTTCCGGGACAACTCCTACGAGCAGTACTTC. Amino acids: CAIFRDNSYEQYF.

In this sample, this clone turned up a few times. The chain has TRBV30 and TRBJ1-5; D ambiguous. The V end was cut by 3 bases, the J end by 0 bases, with 6 bases between. The CDR3 spans 13 residues. Germline assignment: CDR1 GTSNPN and CDR2 SVGIG (reference sequence). CDR3 DNA: TGTGCCTGGAGCGGAGATAGCAATCAGCCCCAGCATTTT. Amino acids: CAWSGDSNQPQHF.

The chain employs TRBV2 and TRBJ2-1, with 9 bases aligning to TRBD2. The junction had 17 bases not matched to a gene; V was cut back by 6 bases and J by 2 bases. The CDR3 loop spans 19 amino acids. The germline gives CDR1 SNHLY, CDR2 FYNNEI. In DNA, the CDR3 is TGTGCCAGCAGGCTTTCAGCGGGGGGCCACACAACCCCCTACAATGAGCAGTTCTTC. Amino acids: CASRLSAGGHTTPYNEQFF.

The gene calls are TRBV6-5 and TRBJ1-4; no firm D call. Germline CDR1 reads MNHEY; CDR2 reads SVGAGI. The CDR3 loop spans 14 amino acids. The V gene lost 6 bases and the J gene lost 3 bases, with 11 bases spanning the gap. The CDR3 DNA reads as TGTGCCAGCAGCCTCACCGGGGCTAATGAAAAACTGTTTTTT. Its translation is CASSLTGANEKLFF.

CDR3 in DNA: TGCGCCAGCAGCCAAGAGGGAGATAATTCACCCCTCCACTTT. It encodes CASSQEGDNSPLHF. The chain joins TRBV4-3 to TRBJ1-6, with D unclear. The V and J ends lost 0 bases and 5 bases respectively, with 5 bases between them. The CDR3 has 14 amino acids. Germline CDR1 is LGHNA and CDR2 is YSLEER.

A few counts support this clone. V gene TRBV9 combines with J gene TRBJ1-3, with D tentatively TRBD1 (5 bases). V lost 4 bases to trimming and J lost 2 bases, with 10 bases between them. Per the germline V gene, CDR1 is SGDLS and CDR2 is YYNGEE. CDR3 size: 14 residues. In DNA, the CDR3 is TGTGCCAGCAGCCTGGCGGGGGCTGGAAACACCATATATTTT. Protein product: CASSLAGAGNTIYF.

The genes are TRBV10-3 and TRBJ2-3, with D possibly matching TRBD2 (6 bases). There are 14 residues in the CDR3. Between the trimmed V and J ends, which lost 8 bases and 2 bases, there was a span of 14 bases. Germline assignment: CDR1 ENHRY and CDR2 SYGVKD. For the CDR3, the DNA is TGTGCCATCGCCTCGGGGGTTACCACAGATACGCAGTATTTT. Translating gives CAIASGVTTDTQYF.

The J gene is TRBJ2-3, the V gene TRBV4-1, with 7 bases identical to TRBD1. The CDR3 length is 16 residues. The germline V gene has CDR1 MGHRA and CDR2 YSYEKL. With V trimmed by 1 base and J by 3 bases, 7 bases remained unmatched. Here the CDR3 DNA reads TGCGCCAGCAGCCAAGGAACAGGGGTCGGTACAGATACGCAGTATTTT. This codes for CASSQGTGVGTDTQYF.

This clone was observed once. This rearrangement joins TRBV7-9 to TRBJ2-2; D might be TRBD2 (5 bases). The germline V gene has CDR1 SEHNR and CDR2 FQNEAQ (reference sequence). V was trimmed by 5 bases and J by 7 bases, leaving 8 bases between them. The CDR3 has 12 residues. Here the CDR3 DNA reads TGTGCCAGCAGCCTCGGGGACGGGGAGCTGTTTTTT. Its protein product is CASSLGDGELFF.